This T cell receptor beta chain comes out of a study of CD8 T cells in ankylosing spondylitis. There are a few counts of this clonotype. After removal of 6 bases from V and 8 bases from J, the junction contained 5 bases not matched to a gene. CDR1 and CDR2 (germline): MDHEN, SYDVKM. This CDR3 is built from 14 residues. Each CDR3 protein is one row after TCRdb ran MiXCR on the 5' RACE reads. The table has some 300,000 distinct CDR3 sequences, less than 25% seen once; the top ten hold under 4%. Sequenced: blood, either unsorted or a sorted T cell fraction (not recorded which). The V and J genes are TRBV28 and TRBJ2-7; TRBD2 aligns across 15 bases. The sequence was obtained from a female donor with ankylosing spondylitis or in good health (not recorded which). DNA for the CDR3: TGTGCCAGCAGGGGACTAGCGGGAGGATGGAAGCAGTACTTC. Translated, it gives CASRGLAGGWKQYF.